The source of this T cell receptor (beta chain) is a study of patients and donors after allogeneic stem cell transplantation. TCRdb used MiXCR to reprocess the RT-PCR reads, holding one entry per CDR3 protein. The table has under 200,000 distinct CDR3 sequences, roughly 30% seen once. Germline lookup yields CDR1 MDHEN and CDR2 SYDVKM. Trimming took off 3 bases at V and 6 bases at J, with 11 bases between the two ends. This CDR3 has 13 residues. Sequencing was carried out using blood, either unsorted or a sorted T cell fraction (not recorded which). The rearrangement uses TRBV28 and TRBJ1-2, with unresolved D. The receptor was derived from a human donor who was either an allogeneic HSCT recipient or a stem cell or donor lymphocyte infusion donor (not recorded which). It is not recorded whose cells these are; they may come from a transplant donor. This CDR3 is CASSLDGRNGYTF. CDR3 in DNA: TGTGCCAGCAGTTTGGACGGCAGGAATGGCTACACCTTC.